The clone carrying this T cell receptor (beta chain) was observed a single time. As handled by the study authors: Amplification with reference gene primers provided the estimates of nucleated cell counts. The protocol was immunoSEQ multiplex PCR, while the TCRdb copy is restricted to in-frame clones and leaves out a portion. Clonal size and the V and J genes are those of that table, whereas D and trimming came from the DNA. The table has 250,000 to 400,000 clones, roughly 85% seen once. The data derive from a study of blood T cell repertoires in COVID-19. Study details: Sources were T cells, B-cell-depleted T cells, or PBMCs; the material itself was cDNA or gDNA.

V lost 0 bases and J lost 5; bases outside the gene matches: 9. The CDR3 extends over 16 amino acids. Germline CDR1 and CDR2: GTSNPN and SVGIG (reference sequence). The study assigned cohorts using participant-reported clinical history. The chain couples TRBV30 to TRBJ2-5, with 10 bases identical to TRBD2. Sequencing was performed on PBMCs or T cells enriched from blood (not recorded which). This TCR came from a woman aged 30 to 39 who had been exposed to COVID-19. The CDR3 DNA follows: TGTGCCTGGAGTGTACGTCCAGCGGGAGGGCGGGAGACCCAGTACTTC. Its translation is CAWSVRPAGGRETQYF.